The text below deals with one T cell receptor beta chain. Its target is not known. This sample stems from a study of identical twins. General study points: Invariant MAIT and iNKT cells may have partly biased zero-insertion analyses.

The CDR3 runs 12 residues. Germline V gene sequence: CDR1 MNHNS, CDR2 SASEGT. Between the trimmed V and J ends, which lost 8 bases and 8 bases, there was a span of 13 bases. TCRdb called the 5' RACE reads again in MiXCR, with one record for every CDR3 protein. Altogether 1.5 million to 2 million distinct CDR3 sequences are present, about 32% being singletons, with the ten largest covering roughly 0.3%. The source is a newborn girl in good health. This rearrangement joins TRBV6-1 to TRBJ2-1; no definite D call. Material: cord blood. CDR3 nucleotides: TGTGCCAGCCGCTACTACGTCCATGAGCAGTTCTTC. Translation: CASRYYVHEQFF.